This TCR beta chain was profiled in a study of cytomegalovirus exposure and HLA in healthy donors (TCRdb year 2017). In terms of the full investigation: A later analysis indicated that the 100 to 150 validation repertoires were generated on the platform also employed for the roughly 730 repertoires of the first cohort. The study aimed to test whether cataloging public T cell receptors could reveal signatures of past pathogen exposure. A separate validation cohort of 100 to 150 different subjects was used in addition to the 666-subject first cohort. To predict cytomegalovirus infection status, the study combined high-throughput TCR immunosequencing, statistical association of individual TCRs with disease status, and machine learning.

Here V drops 2 bases and J drops 3 bases, and the junction holds 3 bases not matched to any gene. Spanning cysteine to phenylalanine, the CDR3 consists of 15 amino acids. Kept here is only the CDR3 DNA, which spans 45 bases and is read in frame from base 1. The germline V gene specifies ENHRY as CDR1 and SYGVKD as CDR2. Summary of the overall study and its limitations: A later analysis had no HLA typing for the validation cohort, so co-occurrence there was scored across all 130 or so repertoires. The study listed around 160 TCR beta chains as associated with cytomegalovirus. Subsequent analysis determined that TCRs grouped into clusters in the first cohort also showed a tendency toward co-occurrence across the 120 or so validation repertoires, and 85% to 95% of cluster scores exceeded 0. While some public TCRs were present in many individuals, most TCR sequences turned up only very rarely across donors. In vitro tests confirmed that three of the cytomegalovirus-associated TCR beta chains recognize cytomegalovirus antigens. Cytomegalovirus status was reported to be diagnosed by the classifier with high specificity and sensitivity in both the original and validation cohorts. The authors suggested that the approach could potentially be generalized to other disease states and immunological phenotypes.

The library was generated by the immunoSEQ multiplex PCR assay. The authors processed their data as follows. A statistical classification framework was built for diagnosing cytomegalovirus status from the catalog of TCR beta chain sequences. Not all clones reach the TCRdb copy of this immuneACCESS table, which keeps in-frame sequences only. Checked studies attribute under half of the gap to unresolved V genes and leave the rest unexplained. For V, J and clone size, that table is used; D and trimming come from the DNA. The sample data list about 56,000 clones, and more than 90% of these were observed just once. The leading ten clones occupy around 1.1% of the sample. Concerning this clone: What this receptor recognizes is not known. No base quality values were provided; no much bigger clone lies one nucleotide off.

The donors were included in the validation cohort of 100 to 150 subjects, a group kept apart from the roughly 670-subject first cohort. The sequence links TRBV10-3 to TRBJ1-3, with 8 bases matching TRBD1. The sequence was collected from a man aged 18 to 29 in good health and CMV-seronegative. Sample: PBMCs. The nucleotide sequence reads as follows: TGTGCCATCAGTGAGCTAGACAGGGGTGGAAACACCATATATTTT. This sequence encodes CAISELDRGGNTIYF.